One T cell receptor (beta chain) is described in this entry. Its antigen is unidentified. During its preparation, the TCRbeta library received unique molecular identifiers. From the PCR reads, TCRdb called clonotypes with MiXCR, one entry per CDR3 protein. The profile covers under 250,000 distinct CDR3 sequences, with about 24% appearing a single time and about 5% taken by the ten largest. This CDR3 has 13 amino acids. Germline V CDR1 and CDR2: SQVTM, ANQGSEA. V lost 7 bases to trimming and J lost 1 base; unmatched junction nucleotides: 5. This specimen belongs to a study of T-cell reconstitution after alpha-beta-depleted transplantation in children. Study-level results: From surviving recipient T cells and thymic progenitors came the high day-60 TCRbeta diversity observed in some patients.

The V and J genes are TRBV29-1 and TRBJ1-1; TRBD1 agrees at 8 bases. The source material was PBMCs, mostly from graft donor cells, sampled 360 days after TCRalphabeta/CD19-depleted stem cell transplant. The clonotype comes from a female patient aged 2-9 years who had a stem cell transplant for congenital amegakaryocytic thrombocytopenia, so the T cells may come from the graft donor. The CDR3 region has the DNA TGCAGCGGGACCGGGACAGGGAACACTGAAGCTTTCTTT. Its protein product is CSGTGTGNTEAFF.